Listed here are 28 T cell receptor beta chains from one sample, sequenced in a study of CD8 T cells in Susac syndrome. The RNA input was about 0.5 to 1 ug, and it was reverse transcribed with random hexamers. TCRdb called the immunoSEQ multiplex PCR reads again in MiXCR, with one record for every CDR3 protein. The sample records roughly 200,000 distinct CDR3 sequences, 85% to 95% being singletons. The sequenced sample was CD4+ T cells from PBMCs. The receptors shown here come from a human donor in good health.

This clonotype was seen a handful of times. The V gene is TRBV20-1, the J gene TRBJ2-1; D unclear. This CDR3 has 14 amino acids. The V end was cut by 3 bases, the J end by 6 bases, with 15 bases between. Germline V CDR1 and CDR2: DFQATT, SNEGSKA (reference sequence). The CDR3 loop is CSASRVRNSNEQFF. The CDR3 bases are TGCAGTGCTAGTCGGGTACGAAATTCCAATGAGCAGTTCTTC.

The rearrangement links TRBV23-1 to TRBJ2-7, with TRBD1 matching over 9 bases. Being an ORF, TRBV23-1 has a function that is uncertain. V dropped 2 bases and J dropped 2; count of bases not matched to a gene: 7. This CDR3 spans 16 amino acids. The CDR3 nucleotides read TGCGCCAGCAGTCAAGCGGGGACAGGGAGAACCTACGAGCAGTACGTC. It is translated as CASSQAGTGRTYEQYV.

The chain couples TRBV30 to TRBJ2-5, with D perhaps matching TRBD1 (5 bases). Germline-derived CDR1 and CDR2 are GTSNPN and SVGIG (reference sequence). V was pared by 4 bases and J by 5 bases, with 11 bases between. The CDR3 totals 12 residues. CDR3: CAWTGSGETQYF. CDR3 sequence (DNA): TGTGCCTGGACAGGGTCTGGCGAGACCCAGTACTTC.

This rearrangement joins TRBV18 to TRBJ2-7; D gene unclear. The V and J ends lost 0 bases and 3 bases respectively, with 3 bases between them. Germline CDR1 and CDR2: KGHSH and LQKENI. The CDR3 runs 12 residues. The DNA of the CDR3 is TGTGCCAGCTCACCACCGTTCTACGAGCAGTACGTC. Protein product: CASSPPFYEQYV.

The V and J genes are TRBV5-1 and TRBJ1-1; maybe TRBD1 (6 bases). The germline CDR1 and CDR2 sequences are SGHRS and YFSETQ. Trimming shortened V by 4 bases and J by 0 bases, and 10 bases separated the two germline ends. This CDR3 contains 14 residues. The CDR3 here is CASSTDRLNTEAFF. The CDR3 nucleotides read TGCGCCAGCAGCACAGACAGGTTGAACACTGAAGCTTTCTTT.

The gene calls are TRBV29-1 and TRBJ1-2, with D perhaps TRBD1 (5 bases). The CDR3 contains 12 residues. Per germline, CDR1 SQVTM and CDR2 ANQGSEA. Trimming stripped 5 bases from V and 5 bases from J, with 12 bases between. Here the CDR3 DNA reads TGCAGCGTTTTAGGGACGGCGTATGGCTACACCTTC. Its translation: CSVLGTAYGYTF.

The chain employs TRBV15 and TRBJ2-3, with D tentatively TRBD1 (6 bases). Trimming removed 5 bases from V and 2 bases from J, with 11 bases in between. The CDR3 totals 14 residues. Germline assignment: CDR1 LNHNV and CDR2 YYDKDF (reference sequence). CDR3 sequence reads: CATSLTGFTDTQYF. CDR3 DNA: TGTGCCACCAGCTTAACAGGGTTCACAGATACGCAGTATTTT.

The genes are TRBV7-9 and TRBJ2-3; D is ambiguous. The CDR3 covers 12 residues. Germline V gene lookup returns CDR1 SEHNR and CDR2 FQNEAQ (reference sequence). Trimming removed 4 bases at V and 13 bases at J, with 15 bases between. The CDR3 DNA sequence: TGTGCCAGCAGCTCCTCGGACCTAAAGGAGTATTTT. This encodes CASSSSDLKEYF.

The chain joins TRBV20-1 to TRBJ2-7; possibly TRBD1 or TRBD2 for D (6 bases each). The CDR3 has 16 amino acids. The ends were cut back, 3 bases at V and 5 bases at J, with 23 bases in the middle. The V gene's germline CDR1 is DFQATT and CDR2 SNEGSKA (reference sequence). Here the CDR3 reads CSASRSTRGGGNEQYF. The CDR3, as DNA: TGCAGTGCTAGTCGGTCTACAAGAGGAGGGGGTAACGAGCAGTACTTC.

The chain employs TRBV3-1 and TRBJ1-2; perhaps TRBD1 as D (5 bases). Trimming left V 3 bases short and J 6 bases short, with 11 bases between. This CDR3 has 13 amino acids. The germline gives CDR1 LGHDT, CDR2 YNNKEL (reference sequence). The CDR3 DNA reads as TGTGCCAGCAGCCAGCGGCAGGGCAATGGCTACACCTTC. This gives the protein CASSQRQGNGYTF.

This clonotype was seen a single time. This chain uses TRBV6-1 with TRBJ2-7; a possible D gene is TRBD1 (7 bases). The CDR3 loop spans 14 amino acids. Per germline, CDR1 MNHNS and CDR2 SASEGT. Trimming cost V 0 bases and J 3 bases, with 9 bases left between them. CDR3 residues: CASSEARDSYEQYV. The CDR3 DNA reads as TGTGCCAGCAGTGAAGCGCGGGACAGCTACGAGCAGTACGTC.

V and J are TRBV20-1 and TRBJ2-5; D possibly corresponds to TRBD2 (7 bases). Trimming cost V 3 bases and J 5 bases, with 13 bases left between them. The CDR3 consists of 13 residues. Per the germline V gene, CDR1 is DFQATT and CDR2 is SNEGSKA (reference sequence). The CDR3, as DNA: TGCAGTGCTAGGTCGGGGGGCGAGGAGACCCAGTACTTC. It encodes CSARSGGEETQYF.

The V and J genes are TRBV24-1 and TRBJ2-5; no clear D. Trimming cost V 0 bases and J 9 bases, with 13 bases left between them. This CDR3 has 14 residues. Germline V gene lookup returns CDR1 KGHDR and CDR2 SFDVKD. The CDR3 loop reads CATSDLPERAAQYF. Here the CDR3 DNA reads TGTGCCACCAGTGATTTGCCGGAAAGGGCGGCCCAGTACTTC.

This chain joins TRBV20-1 and TRBJ2-4; D uncertain. The CDR3 is made up of 14 amino acids. V lost 6 bases and J 0 bases, leaving 12 bases between the germline ends. Germline V gene lookup returns CDR1 DFQATT and CDR2 SNEGSKA (reference sequence). This CDR3 is CSAPDGLAKNIQYF. The DNA for the CDR3 is TGCAGTGCCCCCGACGGCCTAGCCAAAAACATTCAGTACTTC.

The chain employs TRBV5-1 and TRBJ2-3; D is unresolved. CDR1 is SGHRS, CDR2 YFSETQ, per germline. The V end was cut by 1 base, the J end by 5 bases, with 8 bases between. The CDR3 totals 13 residues. CDR3 protein: CASSLTSGDTQYF. For the CDR3, the DNA is TGCGCCAGCAGCTTGACTTCGGGAGATACGCAGTATTTT.

The chain combines TRBV6-1 with TRBJ2-1; weak D call: TRBD2 (6 bases). Trimming removed 5 bases at V and 9 bases at J, with 14 bases between. CDR1 MNHNS and CDR2 SASEGT come from the germline V gene. The length of the CDR3 is 13 residues. CDR3 DNA: TGTGCCAGCAGTACCCAGGAGGGGAGTGAGCAGTTCTTC. Amino acids: CASSTQEGSEQFF.

V usage is TRBV29-1 and J usage is TRBJ1-5; TRBD1 matches 7 bases. CDR3 size: 13 residues. The V and J ends lost 7 bases and 7 bases, in that order; junction bases with no gene match: 10. Germline assignment: CDR1 SQVTM and CDR2 ANQGSEA. CDR3 in DNA: TGCAGCGCTCAAACAGGGGAGTCCCAGCCCCAGCATTTT. Translating it yields CSAQTGESQPQHF.

The V call is TRBV7-7, the J call TRBJ1-2; D is unclear. The V and J ends lost 6 bases and 9 bases respectively, with 8 bases between them. In germline, CDR1 is SSHAT, CDR2 FNYEAQ (reference sequence). The CDR3 has 10 amino acids. CDR3 amino acids: CASRSPRYTF. The DNA for the CDR3 is TGTGCCAGCAGATCCCCGCGCTACACCTTC.

Only one count was recorded for this clonotype. At one end the junction does not follow the germline gene, possibly because of a read error. The chain joins TRBV30 to TRBJ1-2, with 7 bases that match TRBD1. CDR1 and CDR2 from the germline V gene are GTSNPN and SVGIG (reference sequence). This CDR3 contains 14 residues. In DNA form, the CDR3 reads TGTGCCCGGAGACCGACAGGGATCCTCTATGGCTACACCTTC. Residues: CARRPTGILYGYTF.

The chain has TRBV20-1 and TRBJ2-1; D is tentatively TRBD1 or TRBD2 (5 bases each). V shed 3 bases and J shed 7 bases, with 10 bases lying between them. Germline CDR1 DFQATT, CDR2 SNEGSKA (reference sequence). This CDR3 has 12 amino acids. CDR3 loop: CSASQGRNEQFF. CDR3 nucleotides: TGCAGTGCTAGTCAGGGACGAAATGAGCAGTTCTTC.

This rearrangement joins TRBV18 to TRBJ2-7; D not certain. The CDR3 contains 12 residues. The V end lost 2 bases, the J end lost 3 bases, and 5 bases lay between the germline ends. CDR1 is KGHSH and CDR2 is LQKENI in the germline V gene. The CDR3 DNA follows: TGTGCCAGCTCACCATCCCTCTACGAGCAGTACTTC. Residues: CASSPSLYEQYF. Drawing the rest from reference TRBV18 and TRBJ2-7, the complete variable domain is NAGVMQNPRHLVRRRGQEARLRCSPMKGHSHVYWYRQLPEEGLKFMVYLQKENIIDESGMPKERFSAEFPKEGPSILRIQQVVRGDSAAYFCASSPSLYEQYFGPGTRLTVT.

The chain has TRBV28 and TRBJ2-7; tentatively, D is TRBD2 (8 bases). In germline, CDR1 is MDHEN, CDR2 SYDVKM. V lost 6 bases to trimming and J lost 2 bases, with 11 bases between them. The CDR3 has 13 amino acids. The CDR3 nucleotides read TGTGCCAGCAGCGGGAGGGGGCCCTACGAGCAGTACTTC. Protein: CASSGRGPYEQYF. Filled out from reference TRBV28 and TRBJ2-7, the complete variable domain reads DVKVTQSSRYLVKRTGEKVFLECVQDMDHENMFWYRQDPGLGLRLIYFSYDVKMKEKGDIPEGYSVSREKKERFSLILESASTNQTSMYLCASSGRGPYEQYFGPGTRLTVT.

The chain is built from TRBV4-3 and TRBJ2-1; D not certain. The CDR3 consists of 14 residues. Germline values: CDR1 LGHNA, CDR2 YSLEER. Trimming cost V 1 base and J 9 bases, with 13 bases left between them. The CDR3 DNA reads as TGCGCCAGCAGCCAAGTGTCGACCGTCGCTGAGCAGTTCTTC. Amino acids: CASSQVSTVAEQFF.

The chain combines TRBV6-2 or TRBV6-3 with TRBJ2-5, with a possible D match to TRBD2 (5 bases). Germline V gene data show CDR1 as MNHEY and CDR2 as SVGEGT. Trimming stripped 8 bases from V and 1 base from J, with 8 bases between. The CDR3 is made up of 12 amino acids. CDR3 loop: CASAAVQETQYF. In DNA, the CDR3 is TGTGCCAGCGCAGCGGTCCAAGAGACCCAGTACTTC.

The genes are TRBV20-1 and TRBJ2-1; TRBD1 is a possible D gene (5 bases). This CDR3 region has 14 residues. The V end lost 3 bases, the J end lost 0 bases, and 9 bases lay between the germline ends. Germline CDR1 DFQATT, CDR2 SNEGSKA (reference sequence). The CDR3 DNA reads TGCAGTGCTAGTAGACAGAGCTCCTACAATGAGCAGTTCTTC. This gives the protein CSASRQSSYNEQFF.

The chain employs TRBV24-1 and TRBJ2-3, with unresolved D. Germline loops: CDR1 KGHDR, CDR2 SFDVKD. V lost 7 bases to trimming and J lost 5 bases, with 9 bases between them. The CDR3 is made up of 12 amino acids. Here the CDR3 DNA reads TGTGCCACCAGCCGTCGGGTAGATACGCAGTATTTT. Encoded protein: CATSRRVDTQYF.

The CDR3 sequence: CASSYATSEAQYF. The CDR3 DNA reads as TGTGCCAGCAGTTACGCGACTTCCGAGGCCCAGTACTTC. V gene TRBV6-2 or TRBV6-3 combines with J gene TRBJ2-5; D gene uncertain. Trimming took 2 bases from V and 9 from J, leaving 13 bases between them. CDR3 length: 13 amino acids. Germline V gene sequence: CDR1 MNHEY, CDR2 SVGEGT.

This clonotype has only one observation. The V call is TRBV14, the J call TRBJ2-5, with TRBD2 matching 7 bases. V was clipped by 2 bases and J by 8 bases; unmatched bases: 14. CDR3 length: 16 residues. From germline, CDR1 is SGHDN and CDR2 FVKESK. In nucleotides, the CDR3 is TGTGCCAGCAGCCAAACGCGGGGGACCCTTAAGAGAACCCAGTACTTC. Its protein is CASSQTRGTLKRTQYF.